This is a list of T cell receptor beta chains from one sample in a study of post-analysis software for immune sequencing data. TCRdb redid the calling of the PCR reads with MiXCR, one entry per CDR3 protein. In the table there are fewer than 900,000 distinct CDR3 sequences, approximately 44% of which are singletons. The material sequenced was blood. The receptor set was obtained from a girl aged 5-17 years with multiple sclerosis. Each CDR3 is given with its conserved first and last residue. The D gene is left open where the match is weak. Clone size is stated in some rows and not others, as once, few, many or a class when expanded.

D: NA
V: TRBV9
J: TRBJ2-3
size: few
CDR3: CASSVAGEFTQYF
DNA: TGTGCCAGCAGCGTAGCTGGAGAGTTTACGCAGTATTTT

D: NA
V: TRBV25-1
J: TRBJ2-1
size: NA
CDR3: CASSELGYNEQFF
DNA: TGTGCCAGCAGTGAACTGGGTTACAATGAGCAGTTCTTC

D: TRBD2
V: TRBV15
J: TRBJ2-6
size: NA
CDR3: CATPRGDYRFSGANVLTF
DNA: TGTGCCACCCCCCGGGGGGACTATCGGTTCTCTGGGGCCAACGTCCTGACTTTC

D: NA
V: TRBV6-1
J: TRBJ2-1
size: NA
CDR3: CASSLLSTGMSSYNEQFF
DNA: TGTGCCAGCAGCCTCCTTTCGACGGGGATGAGCTCCTACAATGAGCAGTTCTTC

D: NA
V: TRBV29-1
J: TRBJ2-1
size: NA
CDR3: CSVEDLSAYNEQFF
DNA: TGCAGCGTTGAAGATCTCTCCGCATACAATGAGCAGTTCTTC

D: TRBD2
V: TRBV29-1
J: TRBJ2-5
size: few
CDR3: CSVEQPQPGLAGETQYF
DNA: TGCAGCGTTGAACAACCCCAGCCCGGACTAGCGGGAGAGACCCAGTACTTC

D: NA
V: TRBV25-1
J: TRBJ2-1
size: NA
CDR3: CASSEYRTGDEQFF
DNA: TGTGCCAGCAGTGAATATCGGACGGGCGATGAGCAGTTCTTC

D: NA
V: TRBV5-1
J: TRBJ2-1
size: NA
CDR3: CASSLGRGERYNEQFF
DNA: TGCGCCAGCAGCTTGGGTCGCGGGGAGCGGTACAATGAGCAGTTCTTC

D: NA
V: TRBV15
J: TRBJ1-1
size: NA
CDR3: CATSRARQAEAFF
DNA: TGTGCCACCAGCAGAGCTAGACAGGCTGAAGCTTTCTTT

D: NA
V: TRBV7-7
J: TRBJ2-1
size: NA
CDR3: CASSLGGARRPYNEQFF
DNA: TGTGCTAGCAGCTTAGGGGGAGCGAGACGGCCCTACAATGAGCAGTTCTTC

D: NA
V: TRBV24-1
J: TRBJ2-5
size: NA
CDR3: CATSKGHRETQYF
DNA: TGTGCCACCAGCAAGGGACACCGGGAGACCCAGTACTTC

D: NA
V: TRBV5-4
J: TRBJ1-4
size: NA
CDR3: CASSYGGQSGHEKLFF
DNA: TGTGCCAGCAGTTATGGGGGACAAAGCGGACATGAAAAACTGTTTTTT

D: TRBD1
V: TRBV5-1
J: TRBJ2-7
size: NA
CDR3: CASSLGPQGATSYEQYF
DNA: TGCGCCAGCAGCTTGGGACCCCAGGGGGCGACCTCCTACGAGCAGTACTTC

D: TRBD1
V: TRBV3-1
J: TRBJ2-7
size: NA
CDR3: CASSLTGQSYEQYF
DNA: TGTGCCAGCAGTCTTACGGGACAGTCCTACGAGCAGTACTTC

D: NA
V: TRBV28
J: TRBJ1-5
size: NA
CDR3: CASRSRQGAEFQPQHF
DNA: TGTGCCAGCAGATCCCGACAAGGAGCCGAATTTCAGCCCCAGCATTTT

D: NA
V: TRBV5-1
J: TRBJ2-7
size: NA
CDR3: CASSFHLEALPDYEQYF
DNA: TGCGCCAGCAGCTTTCACCTCGAGGCCCTCCCGGACTACGAGCAGTACTTC

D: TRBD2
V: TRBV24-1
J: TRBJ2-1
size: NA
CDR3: CATSDYSRTSMFF
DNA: TGTGCCACCAGTGATTACTCCAGGACTAGTATGTTCTTC

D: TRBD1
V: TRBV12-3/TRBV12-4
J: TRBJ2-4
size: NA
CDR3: CASGDSGDSQYF
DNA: TGTGCCAGCGGGGATTCCGGGGACAGTCAGTACTTC

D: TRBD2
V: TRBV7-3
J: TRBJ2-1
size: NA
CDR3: CASSSLVGRAYNEQFF
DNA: TGTGCCAGCAGCTCACTCGTCGGGAGGGCCTACAATGAGCAGTTCTTC

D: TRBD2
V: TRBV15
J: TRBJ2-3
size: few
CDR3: CATSGYGTSGTDTQYF
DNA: TGTGCCACCAGCGGTTACGGGACTAGCGGGACGGATACGCAGTATTTT

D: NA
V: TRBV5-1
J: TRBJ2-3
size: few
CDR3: CASSLVATDTQYF
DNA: TGTGCCAGCAGCTTAGTGGCTACAGATACGCAGTATTTT

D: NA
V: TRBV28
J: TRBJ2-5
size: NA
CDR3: CASSSNSGRDQETQYF
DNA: TGTGCCAGCAGTTCAAATAGCGGCCGAGATCAAGAGACCCAGTACTTC

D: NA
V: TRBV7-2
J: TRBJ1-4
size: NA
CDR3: CASSLGLWGGKEKLFF
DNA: TGTGCCAGCAGCTTGGGCCTCTGGGGGGGGAAAGAAAAACTGTTTTTT

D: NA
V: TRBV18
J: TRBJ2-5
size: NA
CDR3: CASSTTEETQYF
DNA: TGTGCCAGCTCAACAACAGAAGAGACCCAGTACTTC

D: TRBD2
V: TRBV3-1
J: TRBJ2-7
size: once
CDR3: CASSPTRGTSSEQYF
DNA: TGTGCCAGCAGCCCCACTCGGGGGACTAGCTCCGAGCAGTACTTC

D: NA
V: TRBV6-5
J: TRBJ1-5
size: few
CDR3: CASSLTQGNQPQHF
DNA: TGTGCCAGCAGTTTGACGCAGGGGAATCAGCCCCAGCATTTT

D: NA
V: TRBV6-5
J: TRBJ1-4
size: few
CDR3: CASSLRGGLNEKLFF
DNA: TGTGCCAGCAGTTTACGTGGGGGTCTAAATGAAAAACTGTTTTTT

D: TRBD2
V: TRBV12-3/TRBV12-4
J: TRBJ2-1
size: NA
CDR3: CASSSWTAGELSNEQFF
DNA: TGTGCCAGCAGTTCATGGACAGCGGGAGAGTTGTCCAATGAGCAGTTCTTC

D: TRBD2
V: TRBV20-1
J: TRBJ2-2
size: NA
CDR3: CSARETGTNTGKLFF
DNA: TGCAGTGCTAGAGAGACCGGGACTAACACCGGGAAGCTGTTTTTT

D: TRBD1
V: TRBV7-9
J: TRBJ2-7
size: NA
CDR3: CASSSRDRTSYEQYF
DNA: TGTGCCAGCAGCTCCCGGGACAGAACAAGCTACGAGCAGTACTTC

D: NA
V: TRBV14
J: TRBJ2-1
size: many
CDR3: CASSQAVYNEQFF
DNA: TGTGCCAGCAGCCAAGCGGTCTACAATGAGCAGTTCTTC

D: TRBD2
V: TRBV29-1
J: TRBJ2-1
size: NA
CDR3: CGVKPSGYNEQFF
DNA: TGCGGCGTTAAGCCTAGCGGGTACAATGAGCAGTTCTTC

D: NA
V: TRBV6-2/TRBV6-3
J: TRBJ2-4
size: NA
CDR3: CASSWVVKNIQYF
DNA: TGTGCCAGCAGTTGGGTGGTCAAAAACATTCAGTACTTC

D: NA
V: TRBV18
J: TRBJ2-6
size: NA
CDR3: CASSPRPQGPSGANVLTF
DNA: TGTGCCAGCTCACCAAGGCCGCAGGGACCCTCTGGGGCCAACGTCCTGACTTTC

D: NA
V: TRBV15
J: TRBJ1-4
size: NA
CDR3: CATSPRGHLNEKLFF
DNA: TGTGCCACCAGCCCTCGGGGGCACCTTAATGAAAAACTGTTTTTT

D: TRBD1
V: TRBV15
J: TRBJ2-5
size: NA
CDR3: CATSRWGQNETQYF
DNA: TGTGCCACCAGCAGATGGGGACAGAATGAGACCCAGTACTTC

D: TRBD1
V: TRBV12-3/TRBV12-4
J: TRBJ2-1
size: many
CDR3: CASNPGGVSYNEQFF
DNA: TGTGCCAGCAACCCAGGGGGCGTCTCCTACAATGAGCAGTTCTTC

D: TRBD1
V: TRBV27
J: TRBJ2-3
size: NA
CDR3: CASSDRVIDTQYF
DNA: TGTGCCAGCAGTGACAGGGTGATAGATACGCAGTATTTT

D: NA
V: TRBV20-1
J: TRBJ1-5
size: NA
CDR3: CSAPWGGRGGNQPQHF
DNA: TGCAGTGCCCCTTGGGGAGGAAGGGGTGGCAATCAGCCCCAGCATTTT

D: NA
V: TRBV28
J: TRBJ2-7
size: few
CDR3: CASSGISFGSYEQYF
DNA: TGTGCCAGCAGTGGGATTAGTTTCGGCTCTTATGAGCAGTACTTC

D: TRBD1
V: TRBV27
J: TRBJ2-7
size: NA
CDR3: CASSFSRDRPYEQYF
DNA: TGTGCCAGCAGTTTTTCTCGGGACAGGCCATACGAGCAGTACTTC

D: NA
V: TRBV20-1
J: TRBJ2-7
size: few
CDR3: CSARDQAGLYEQYF
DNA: TGCAGTGCTAGGGACCAGGCGGGTCTCTACGAGCAGTACTTC

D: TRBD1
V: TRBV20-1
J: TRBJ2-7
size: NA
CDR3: CRAPQGYEQYF
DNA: TGCAGGGCACCACAGGGGTACGAGCAGTACTTC

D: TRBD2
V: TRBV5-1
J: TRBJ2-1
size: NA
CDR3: CASSFDSGRGNEQFF
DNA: TGCGCCAGCAGCTTCGATAGCGGGAGGGGGAATGAGCAGTTCTTC